This TCR beta chain was sequenced for a study of T cell changes during pregnancy in multiple sclerosis (dated by TCRdb to the late 2010s). For context, the study as a whole: The study looked at changes in the T cell repertoire across pregnancy in women with multiple sclerosis.

CDR1 SEHNR and CDR2 FQNEAQ were looked up in the germline V gene (reference sequence). Trimming removed 0 bases from V and 3 bases from J, leaving 14 bases between the germline ends. The CDR3 covers 16 residues, taking in both the cysteine and the phenylalanine. Only CDR3 DNA is held: 48 bases, read in frame from base 1. About this clone: Its specific antigen is unknown. The input lacks base qualities; no much larger clone sits a single base away.

Library method: the immunoSEQ multiplex PCR assay. What TCRdb holds here is the immuneACCESS table cut down to in-frame rearrangements. Part of the clones is not present; checked against another copy, under half of the missing clones reflect an unresolved V gene, and the others are unexplained. The table for this sample lists about 31,000 clones; 87% of them were counted only once. The ten biggest clones cover roughly 9% of the sample. This receptor was obtained from a female donor with multiple sclerosis, enrolled in a pregnancy study. Sequencing used CD8+ T cells from peripheral blood mononuclear cells, obtained in the first trimester of pregnancy. In this chain, TRBV7-9 is recombined with TRBJ1-2; the D gene lacks a confident call. The bases read TGTGCCAGCAGCTTAGCAATGGGCCTTACCGACTATGGCTACACCTTC. This yields the protein CASSLAMGLTDYGYTF.